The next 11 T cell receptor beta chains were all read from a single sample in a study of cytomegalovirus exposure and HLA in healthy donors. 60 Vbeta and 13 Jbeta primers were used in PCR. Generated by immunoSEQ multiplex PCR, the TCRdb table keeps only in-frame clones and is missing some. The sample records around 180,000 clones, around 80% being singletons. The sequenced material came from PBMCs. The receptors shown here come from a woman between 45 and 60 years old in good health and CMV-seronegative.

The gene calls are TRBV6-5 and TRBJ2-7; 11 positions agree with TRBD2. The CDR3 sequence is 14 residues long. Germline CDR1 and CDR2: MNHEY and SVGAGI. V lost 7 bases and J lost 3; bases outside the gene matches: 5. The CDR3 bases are TGTGCCAGCACCGGACTAGCGGGCCTCTACGAGCAGTACTTC. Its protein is CASTGLAGLYEQYF.

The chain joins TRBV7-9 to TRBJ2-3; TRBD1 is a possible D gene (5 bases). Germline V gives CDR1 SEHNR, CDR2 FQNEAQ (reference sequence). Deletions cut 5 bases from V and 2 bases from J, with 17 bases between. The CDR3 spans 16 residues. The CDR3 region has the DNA TGTGCCAGCAGCCCCCGACGGGTTGGGGCCACAGATACGCAGTATTTT. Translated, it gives CASSPRRVGATDTQYF. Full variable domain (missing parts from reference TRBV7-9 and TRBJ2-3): DTGVSQNPRHKITKRGQNVTFRCDPISEHNRLYWYRQTLGQGPEFLTYFQNEAQLEKSRLLSDRFSAERPKGSFSTLEIQRTEQGDSAMYLCASSPRRVGATDTQYFGPGTRLTVL.

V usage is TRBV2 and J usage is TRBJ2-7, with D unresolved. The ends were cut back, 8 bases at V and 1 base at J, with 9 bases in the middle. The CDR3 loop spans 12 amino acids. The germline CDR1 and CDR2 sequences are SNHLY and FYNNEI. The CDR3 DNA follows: TGTGCCAGCCGTCCCAGGTCCTACGAGCAGTACTTC. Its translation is CASRPRSYEQYF.

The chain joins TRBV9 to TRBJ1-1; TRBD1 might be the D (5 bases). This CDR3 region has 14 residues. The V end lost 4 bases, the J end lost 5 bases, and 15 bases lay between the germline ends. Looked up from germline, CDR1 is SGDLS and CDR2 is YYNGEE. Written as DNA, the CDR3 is TGTGCCAGCAGCATCCAACTACAGGATACTGAAGCTTTCTTT. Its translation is CASSIQLQDTEAFF.

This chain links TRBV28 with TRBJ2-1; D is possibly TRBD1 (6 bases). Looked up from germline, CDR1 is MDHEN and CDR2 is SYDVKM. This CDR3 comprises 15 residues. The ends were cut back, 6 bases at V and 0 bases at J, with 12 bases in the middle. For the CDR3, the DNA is TGTGCCAGCAGCACCGGGACACCCTCCTACAATGAGCAGTTCTTC. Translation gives CASSTGTPSYNEQFF.

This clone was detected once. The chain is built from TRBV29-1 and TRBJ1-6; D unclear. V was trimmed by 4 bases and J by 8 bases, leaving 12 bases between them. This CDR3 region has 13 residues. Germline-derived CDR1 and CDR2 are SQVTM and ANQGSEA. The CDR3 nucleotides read TGCAGCGTTGGTGATCGTCGGGATTCACCCCTCCACTTT. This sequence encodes CSVGDRRDSPLHF.

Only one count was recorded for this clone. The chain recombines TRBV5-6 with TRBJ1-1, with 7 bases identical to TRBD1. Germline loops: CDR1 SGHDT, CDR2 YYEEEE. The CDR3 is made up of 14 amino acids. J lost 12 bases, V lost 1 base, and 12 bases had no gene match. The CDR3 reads CASSLRSDRITSFF. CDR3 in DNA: TGTGCCAGCAGCTTGAGGTCGGACAGGATTACCTCTTTCTTT.

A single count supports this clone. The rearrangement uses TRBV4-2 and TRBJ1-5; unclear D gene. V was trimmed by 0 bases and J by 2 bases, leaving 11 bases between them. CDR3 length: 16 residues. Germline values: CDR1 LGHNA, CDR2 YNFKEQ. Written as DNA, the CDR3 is TGTGCCAGCAGCCAAGATACCGGGATGGGCAATCAGCCCCAGCATTTT. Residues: CASSQDTGMGNQPQHF.

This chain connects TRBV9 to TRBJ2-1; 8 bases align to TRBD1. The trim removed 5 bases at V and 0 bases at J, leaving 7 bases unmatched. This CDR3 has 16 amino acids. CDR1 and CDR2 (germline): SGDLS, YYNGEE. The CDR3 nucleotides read TGTGCCAGCAGTGTTCACAGGGGGAGCTCCTACAATGAGCAGTTCTTC. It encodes CASSVHRGSSYNEQFF.

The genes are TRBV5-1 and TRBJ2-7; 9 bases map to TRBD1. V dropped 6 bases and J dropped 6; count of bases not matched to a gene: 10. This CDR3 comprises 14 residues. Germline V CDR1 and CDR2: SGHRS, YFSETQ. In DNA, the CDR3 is TGCGCCAGCACCGAACCCGGGACAGGGTTCGAGCAGTACTTC. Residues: CASTEPGTGFEQYF.

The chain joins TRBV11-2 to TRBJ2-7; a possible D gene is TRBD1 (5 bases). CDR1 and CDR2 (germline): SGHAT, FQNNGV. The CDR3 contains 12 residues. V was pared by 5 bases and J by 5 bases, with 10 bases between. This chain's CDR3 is CASSQSRDEQYF. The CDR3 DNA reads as TGTGCCAGCAGCCAGTCCAGGGACGAGCAGTACTTC.